Shown below are 13 T cell receptor beta chains from a single sample sequenced in a study of T cell changes during pregnancy in multiple sclerosis. Repertoires were generated with immunoSEQ multiplex PCR, while TCRdb's copy carries only in-frame clones and drops some. The sample has tens of thousands of clones, approximately 91% seen once. The sample here was CD4+ T cells from peripheral blood mononuclear cells, taken after pregnancy. All receptors come from a female donor in good health, enrolled as a control in a pregnancy study.

In this sample, this clone turned up once. This chain links TRBV5-5 with TRBJ2-1, with 13 bases lining up with TRBD2. The CDR3 runs to 17 residues. J gave up 4 bases and V 4 bases, and 8 bases lay outside the gene matches. In germline, CDR1 is SGHKS, CDR2 YYEKEE (reference sequence). This CDR3 is CASSPRTSGRGYNEQFF. The CDR3 nucleotides read TGTGCCAGCAGCCCACGGACTAGCGGGAGAGGGTACAATGAGCAGTTCTTC. The whole variable domain, remainder taken from reference TRBV5-5 and TRBJ2-1, is DAGVTQSPTHLIKTRGQQVTLRCSPISGHKSVSWYQQVLGQGPQFIFQYYEKEERGRGNFPDRFSARQFPNYSSELNVNALLLGDSALYLCASSPRTSGRGYNEQFFGPGTRLTVL.

This clone was seen only a few times. The chain uses TRBV5-1 and TRBJ2-7, with 7 bases fitting TRBD2. This CDR3 comprises 13 residues. The germline V gene encodes CDR1 SGHRS and CDR2 YFSETQ. V lost 7 bases to trimming and J lost 2 bases; unmatched junction nucleotides: 6. The CDR3, as DNA: TGCGCCAGCTCCCGGGACTATGCCTACGAGCAGTACTTC. Translated, it gives CASSRDYAYEQYF.

This clone has a single count. The CDR3 coding sequence is TGTGCCAGCGACCCCAGGACAGGGGGCGGAAACACCATATATTTT. This codes for CASDPRTGGGNTIYF. The V and J genes are TRBV7-2 and TRBJ1-3, with 11 positions matching TRBD1. After removal of 8 bases from V and 4 bases from J, the junction contained 7 bases not matched to a gene. The CDR3 sequence is 15 residues long. Per the germline V gene, CDR1 is SGHTA and CDR2 is FQGNSA.

V usage is TRBV6-1 and J usage is TRBJ2-7; tentatively, D is TRBD2 (6 bases). V lost 4 bases and J 6 bases, leaving 7 bases between the germline ends. Germline V gene lookup returns CDR1 MNHNS and CDR2 SASEGT. The CDR3 spans 11 residues. CDR3 region: CASSVGGEQYF. The DNA for the CDR3 is TGTGCCAGCAGTGTCGGGGGCGAGCAGTACTTC.

CDR3 coding DNA: TGTGCCAGCAGCGTATACCGGGACTGGAGCTCCTACGAGCAGTACTTC. Its protein is CASSVYRDWSSYEQYF. The rearrangement joins TRBV7-2 to TRBJ2-7, with TRBD2 as a possible D gene (6 bases). The CDR3 extends over 16 amino acids. Germline V gene sequence: CDR1 SGHTA, CDR2 FQGNSA. V gave up 5 bases and J gave up 0 bases, with 17 bases separating them.

The chain links TRBV10-2 to TRBJ2-4; 8 bases are shared with TRBD2. Germline CDR1 and CDR2: WSHSY and SAAADI. CDR3 length: 14 amino acids. Germline trimming cut 10 bases from V and 4 bases from J; bases unmatched to any gene: 9. CDR3 amino acids: CAISRGGSKNIQYF. The CDR3 DNA reads as TGCGCCATTTCCCGGGGGGGCTCAAAAAACATTCAGTACTTC.

The V and J genes are TRBV11-3 and TRBJ1-2; 10 nucleotides align to TRBD1. Germline loops: CDR1 SGHNT, CDR2 YENEEA. The CDR3 consists of 17 residues. Trimming cost V 1 base and J 3 bases; bases outside gene matches: 8. The CDR3 DNA reads TGTGCCAGCAGCTTAGTTGCCGGGACAGGGGACTACTATGGCTACACCTTC. This gives the protein CASSLVAGTGDYYGYTF.

The V and J genes are TRBV10-3 and TRBJ1-1; TRBD1 matches 7 bases. V was pared by 5 bases and J by 3 bases, with 3 bases of the junction left unmatched. Germline V gene data show CDR1 as ENHRY and CDR2 as SYGVKD. The CDR3 contains 13 residues. In DNA, the CDR3 is TGTGCCATCAGTAAGGGGGCAGACACTGAAGCTTTCTTT. Translation gives CAISKGADTEAFF.

In its sample, this clone is medium-sized. The V call is TRBV19, the J call TRBJ1-2, with a possible D match to TRBD1 (6 bases). This CDR3 is 15 amino acids long. The V and J ends lost 0 bases and 3 bases respectively, with 11 bases between them. The V gene's germline CDR1 is LNHDA and CDR2 SQIVND (reference sequence). The CDR3 region has the DNA TGTGCCAGTAGTATAGACCGACAGGCCCACTATGGCTACACCTTC. This translates into CASSIDRQAHYGYTF.

J is TRBJ2-3 and V is TRBV30; no reliable D call. CDR3 length: 15 residues. The germline gives CDR1 GTSNPN, CDR2 SVGIG (reference sequence). V lost 2 bases to trimming and J lost 2 bases, with 14 bases between them. CDR3 in amino acids: CAWSIAEPFTDTQYF. The CDR3 nucleotides read TGTGCCTGGAGTATAGCAGAACCTTTCACAGATACGCAGTATTTT.

This clone was seen only once. This rearrangement joins TRBV7-2 to TRBJ1-1; D uncertain. The CDR3 length is 14 residues. CDR1 SGHTA and CDR2 FQGNSA come from the germline V gene. V was pared by 0 bases and J by 6 bases, with 11 bases between. DNA for the CDR3: TGTGCCAGCAGCTTAGCGCCCGGGGTCGCTGAAGCTTTCTTT. The encoded protein is CASSLAPGVAEAFF.

The gene calls are TRBV19 and TRBJ1-1, with no clear D. This CDR3 is 14 amino acids long. The germline gives CDR1 LNHDA, CDR2 SQIVND (reference sequence). V lost 1 base to trimming and J lost 2 bases, with 8 bases between them. The CDR3 loop reads CASSIGRGNTEAFF. The CDR3 nucleotides read TGTGCCAGTAGTATAGGGAGAGGTAACACTGAAGCTTTCTTT.

This clone came up once. The V call is TRBV7-9, the J call TRBJ1-1; 8 nucleotides match TRBD1. CDR1 and CDR2 from the germline V gene are SEHNR and FQNEAQ (reference sequence). The CDR3 length is 13 residues. Unmatched junction bases numbered 3, after V lost 5 bases and J lost 4 bases. The CDR3 protein is CASSPGGGTEAFF. In DNA form, the CDR3 reads TGTGCCAGCAGCCCAGGGGGCGGCACTGAAGCTTTCTTT.